Shown below are 32 T cell receptor beta chains from a single sample sequenced in a study of early T cells in non-severe SARS-CoV-2 infection. TCRdb reprocessed the 5' RACE reads via MiXCR and lists one record per CDR3 protein. The repertoire has 80,000 to 100,000 distinct CDR3 sequences, approximately 11% of them found once; the top ten carry around 4.3%. Sequenced here: whole blood, sampled at baseline. Receptors were obtained from an adult who was a healthcare worker with PCR-confirmed SARS-CoV-2 infection or an uninfected control (not recorded which).

The chain uses TRBV5-1 and TRBJ2-7; TRBD1 matches at 9 bases. Germline values: CDR1 SGHRS, CDR2 YFSETQ. The trim removed 0 bases at V and 6 bases at J, leaving 7 bases unmatched. This CDR3 has 15 residues. CDR3 sequence (DNA): TGCGCCAGCAGCTTGGGACAGGGGGTGAGCTGCGAGCAGTACTTC. This encodes CASSLGQGVSCEQYF.

This clonotype has at least ten counts. This rearrangement joins TRBV7-9 to TRBJ2-3, with 7 bases fitting TRBD2. The CDR3 consists of 16 residues. J was trimmed by 3 bases and V by 1 base; bases with no gene match: 7. Per germline, CDR1 SEHNR and CDR2 FQNEAQ (reference sequence). The CDR3 nucleotides read TGTGCCAGCAGCTTAGGCTGGGCGGGGGAGACAGATACGCAGTATTTT. Protein sequence: CASSLGWAGETDTQYF.

This clonotype was seen ten or more times. The chain recombines TRBV6-2 or TRBV6-3 with TRBJ2-5, with D perhaps matching TRBD2 (5 bases). The germline V gene has CDR1 MNHEY and CDR2 SVGEGT. Trimming left V 3 bases short and J 4 bases short, with 12 bases between. CDR3 size: 14 residues. The CDR3: CASSYLEVGETQYF. The CDR3 DNA reads as TGTGCCAGCAGTTATTTGGAGGTCGGAGAGACCCAGTACTTC.

V usage is TRBV11-3 and J usage is TRBJ2-1, with a weak D call TRBD1 (5 bases). Deletions cut 2 bases from V and 4 bases from J, with 9 bases between. The CDR3 contains 14 residues. Looked up from germline, CDR1 is SGHNT and CDR2 is YENEEA. CDR3 sequence (DNA): TGTGCCAGCAGCTTAAATGCAGGGTACAATGAGCAGTTCTTC. This translates into CASSLNAGYNEQFF.

V gene TRBV24-1 combines with J gene TRBJ2-1; 16 bases map to TRBD2. J lost 8 bases, V lost 4 bases, and 4 bases had no gene match. The CDR3 has 16 residues. CDR1 and CDR2 (germline): KGHDR, SFDVKD. The chain's CDR3 is CATSDGTSGRAHEQFF. Here the CDR3 DNA reads TGTGCCACCAGTGACGGGACTAGCGGGAGGGCACATGAGCAGTTCTTC.

The chain uses TRBV3-1 and TRBJ1-2; D uncertain. This CDR3 is built from 14 residues. V was cut by 4 bases and J by 8 bases, with 17 bases left in between. The V gene's germline CDR1 is LGHDT and CDR2 YNNKEL (reference sequence). This chain's CDR3 is CASSPRASRVGYTF. Here the CDR3 DNA reads TGTGCCAGCAGCCCTCGGGCCTCTAGAGTGGGCTACACCTTC.

This chain links TRBV5-1 with TRBJ2-3; 8 bases fit TRBD1. Germline assignment: CDR1 SGHRS and CDR2 YFSETQ. The CDR3 spans 15 residues. V lost 4 bases, J lost 5 bases, and 9 bases stayed unmatched. The CDR3 reads CASSRSGGLGDTQYF. CDR3 coding DNA: TGCGCCAGCAGCCGTTCAGGGGGCCTGGGAGATACGCAGTATTTT. Supplemented by reference TRBV5-1 and TRBJ2-3, the full variable domain reads KAGVTQTPRYLIKTRGQQVTLSCSPISGHRSVSWYQQTPGQGLQFLFEYFSETQRNKGNFPGRFSGRQFSNSRSEMNVSTLELGDSALYLCASSRSGGLGDTQYFGPGTRLTVL.

In this sample, this clonotype turned up a few times. This chain uses TRBV12-3 or TRBV12-4 with TRBJ2-7; D may be TRBD2 (6 bases). V shed 4 bases and J shed 6 bases, with 16 bases lying between them. There are 14 residues in the CDR3. The CDR3 region is CASSSSGRASEQYF. The CDR3 nucleotides read TGTGCCAGCAGTTCCTCCGGGAGAGCATCCGAGCAGTACTTC.

The J gene is TRBJ1-2, the V gene TRBV25-1, with no clear D. The V end lost 7 bases, the J end lost 2 bases, and 8 bases lay between the germline ends. The CDR3 runs 12 residues. Germline V lookup: CDR1 MGHDK, CDR2 SYGVNS. CDR3 DNA: TGTGCCAGCATGGATCAGAACTATGGCTACACCTTC. It codes for CASMDQNYGYTF.

This chain connects TRBV7-9 to TRBJ2-6; no clear D. From germline, CDR1 is SEHNR and CDR2 FQNEAQ (reference sequence). This CDR3 is 15 amino acids long. V lost 4 bases to trimming and J lost 2 bases, with 9 bases between them. CDR3 sequence reads: CASSYSSPGANVLTF. The CDR3 region has the DNA TGTGCCAGCAGCTATTCCTCCCCTGGGGCCAACGTCCTGACTTTC. The full variable domain, in which reference TRBV7-9 and TRBJ2-6 provide the parts outside the CDR3, is DTGVSQNPRHKITKRGQNVTFRCDPISEHNRLYWYRQTLGQGPEFLTYFQNEAQLEKSRLLSDRFSAERPKGSFSTLEIQRTEQGDSAMYLCASSYSSPGANVLTFGAGSRLTVL.

The rearrangement links TRBV20-1 to TRBJ1-2; D is perhaps TRBD1 (6 bases). This CDR3 has 13 amino acids. Trimming took 1 base from V and 3 from J, leaving 9 bases between them. The germline CDR1 and CDR2 sequences are DFQATT and SNEGSKA (reference sequence). The CDR3 sequence is CSARGRTDYGYTF. The DNA for the CDR3 is TGCAGTGCTAGAGGGAGGACAGACTATGGCTACACCTTC.

This clonotype occurred many times. The CDR3 nucleotides are TGCGCCAGCAGCCCCTCCGGGGACCCGCTTGTTGTCAATGAGCAGTTCTTC. Protein product: CASSPSGDPLVVNEQFF. The chain carries TRBV5-1 and TRBJ2-1; D tentatively fits TRBD1 or TRBD2 (5 bases each). V was pared by 4 bases and J by 6 bases, with 23 bases between. Germline CDR1 and CDR2: SGHRS and YFSETQ. The CDR3 sequence is 17 residues long. Together with reference TRBV5-1 and TRBJ2-1, the CDR3 gives the full variable domain: KAGVTQTPRYLIKTRGQQVTLSCSPISGHRSVSWYQQTPGQGLQFLFEYFSETQRNKGNFPGRFSGRQFSNSRSEMNVSTLELGDSALYLCASSPSGDPLVVNEQFFGPGTRLTVL.

This clonotype has just a few counts. This chain joins TRBV13 and TRBJ1-2; TRBD1 matches 8 bases. V lost 4 bases, J lost 9 bases, and 4 bases stayed unmatched. The CDR3 has 12 amino acids. Germline V gene lookup returns CDR1 PRHDT and CDR2 FYEKMQ (reference sequence). The CDR3 loop reads CASSSRGLSYTF. The CDR3 coding sequence is TGTGCCAGCAGCTCCAGGGGGCTGAGCTACACCTTC.

There are many counts of this clonotype. The CDR3 nucleotides read TGTGCCAGCAGGGAATTGGGGGTTGGTGAAAAACTGTTTTTT. This encodes CASRELGVGEKLFF. The chain joins TRBV27 to TRBJ1-4; D might be TRBD1 (5 bases). This CDR3 contains 14 residues. Per germline, CDR1 MNHEY and CDR2 SMNVEV (reference sequence). Trimming removed 6 bases from V and 7 bases from J, with 15 bases in between.

A word on this clonotype: This may arise from a read error, as a much more abundant clone is one base away. V and J are TRBV29-1 and TRBJ1-1; no reliable D call. This CDR3 has 13 amino acids. Germline V CDR1 and CDR2: SQVTM, ANQGSEA. This CDR3 is CSVEEPEKDEASF. The CDR3 nucleotides are TGCAGCGTTGAGGAGCCAGAGAAGGATGAAGCTTCCTTT.

This clonotype occurred a few times. This chain links TRBV18 with TRBJ1-1; D is ambiguous. The germline V and J ends were trimmed by 3 bases and 5 bases, with 7 bases remaining between them. Germline V gene sequence: CDR1 KGHSH, CDR2 LQKENI. The CDR3 extends over 12 amino acids. This CDR3 reads CASSPRSTEAFF. The CDR3 nucleotides read TGTGCCAGCTCACCGAGGAGTACTGAAGCTTTCTTT.

This clonotype has only a few counts. The chain links TRBV4-1 to TRBJ2-7, with a possible D match to TRBD1 (6 bases). The CDR3 is 13 amino acids. V was clipped by 2 bases and J by 7 bases, with 12 bases between them. Germline CDR1 MGHRA, CDR2 YSYEKL. The DNA of the CDR3 is TGCGCCAGCAGCCAAATCGGACAGACGGAGCAGTACTTC. This sequence encodes CASSQIGQTEQYF.

CDR3 in DNA: TGTGCCACTAGGGGGCCGACAGGGTTGAACACCGGGGAGCTGTTTTTT. Its protein product is CATRGPTGLNTGELFF. The chain combines TRBV7-2 with TRBJ2-2; 7 bases are a match to TRBD1. Trimming took 10 bases from V and 1 from J; bases not matched to a gene: 12. Germline V gene lookup returns CDR1 SGHTA and CDR2 FQGNSA. This CDR3 has 16 amino acids.

Notes on this clonotype: Germline and junction disagree at one end, which may indicate a read error. The chain recombines TRBV5-1 with TRBJ1-6, with TRBD1 matching over 7 bases. CDR1 is SGHRS, CDR2 YFSETQ, per germline. The CDR3 is made up of 15 amino acids. The CDR3 DNA follows: TGCACCAGCAGCTTGGACAGGCAAGCCGATTCACCCCTCCACTTT. It is translated as CTSSLDRQADSPLHF.

This clonotype was observed a few times. The J gene is TRBJ2-4, the V gene TRBV7-2, with 7 bases that match TRBD1. Trimming took 2 bases from V and 0 from J; bases not matched to a gene: 4. The CDR3 has 16 residues. CDR1 is SGHTA and CDR2 is FQGNSA in the germline V gene. The CDR3 DNA reads as TGTGCCAGCAGCTTAATCGGACAGGTAGCCAAAAACATTCAGTACTTC. Its protein is CASSLIGQVAKNIQYF.

This clonotype was counted a few times. The gene calls are TRBV5-1 and TRBJ1-1; D not resolved. There are 14 residues in the CDR3. Trimming left V 4 bases short and J 6 bases short, with 16 bases between. CDR1 is SGHRS and CDR2 is YFSETQ in the germline V gene. The DNA of the CDR3 is TGCGCCAGCAGCCCTCCGCGGGGAGAAGCTGAAGCTTTCTTT. Translation gives CASSPPRGEAEAFF.

This clonotype was observed many times. The rearrangement uses TRBV6-2 or TRBV6-3 and TRBJ2-3; D is undetermined. V lost 4 bases, J lost 0 bases, and 14 bases lay in between. The CDR3 totals 16 residues. CDR1 is MNHEY and CDR2 is SVGEGT in the germline V gene. CDR3 in amino acids: CASSLRGAESTDTQYF. The CDR3 DNA is TGTGCCAGCAGTTTGAGAGGCGCCGAAAGCACAGATACGCAGTATTTT.

The sample holds many counts of this clonotype. The CDR3: CSARDAKTGVGGYTF. In nucleotides, the CDR3 is TGCAGTGCTAGAGACGCGAAGACAGGGGTTGGTGGCTACACCTTC. The rearrangement uses TRBV20-1 and TRBJ1-2; 8 positions agree with TRBD1. Trimming removed 0 bases from V and 7 bases from J; junction bases left unmatched: 10. Germline CDR1 DFQATT, CDR2 SNEGSKA (reference sequence). This CDR3 has 15 residues.

This clonotype was picked up many times. The V gene is TRBV20-1, the J gene TRBJ2-1; 7 nucleotides agree with TRBD2. The CDR3 extends over 16 amino acids. V shed 5 bases and J 7 bases; nucleotides not matched to a gene: 17. CDR1 is DFQATT and CDR2 is SNEGSKA in the germline V gene (reference sequence). The CDR3 DNA reads as TGCAGTGCTGGGCTTGGTGCGAGCGGGATAAAGAATGAGCAGTTCTTC. Translation gives CSAGLGASGIKNEQFF.

J is TRBJ1-1 and V is TRBV5-1; D possibly corresponds to TRBD1 (5 bases). CDR1 and CDR2 from the germline V gene are SGHRS and YFSETQ. The CDR3 extends over 14 amino acids. V shed 3 bases and J shed 4 bases, with 13 bases lying between them. The CDR3 reads CASSSGTGGTEAFF. Here the CDR3 DNA reads TGCGCCAGCAGCTCGGGGACTGGAGGCACTGAAGCTTTCTTT.

The sample holds a few counts of this clonotype. This rearrangement joins TRBV6-1 to TRBJ2-7, with 8 bases lining up with TRBD1. Germline CDR1 is MNHNS and CDR2 is SASEGT. The CDR3 is 15 residues long. Unmatched junction bases numbered 9, after V lost 7 bases and J lost 1 base. In nucleotides, the CDR3 is TGTGCCAGCAACGCTCCGGGACAGGCTTCCTACGAGCAGTACTTC. This codes for CASNAPGQASYEQYF.

Only a few counts were recorded for this clonotype. The J gene is TRBJ2-1, the V gene TRBV14, with 12 bases identical to TRBD2. The CDR3 extends over 19 amino acids. CDR1 is SGHDN and CDR2 is FVKESK in the germline V gene. V trimming: 2 bases; J trimming: 0 bases; junction bases outside the gene matches: 8. The CDR3: CASSQRTSGRTPSYNEQFF. In nucleotides, the CDR3 is TGTGCCAGCAGCCAAAGAACTAGCGGGAGGACTCCCTCCTACAATGAGCAGTTCTTC.

This clonotype was detected ten times or more. J is TRBJ1-1 and V is TRBV18, with 7 bases identical to TRBD1. V lost 3 bases to trimming and J lost 6 bases; unmatched junction nucleotides: 1. Germline-derived CDR1 and CDR2 are KGHSH and LQKENI. The CDR3 is made up of 12 amino acids. The CDR3 reads CASSPGQAEAFF. CDR3 sequence (DNA): TGTGCCAGCTCACCCGGACAGGCTGAAGCTTTCTTT. The full variable domain, its missing parts supplied by reference TRBV18 and TRBJ1-1, is NAGVMQNPRHLVRRRGQEARLRCSPMKGHSHVYWYRQLPEEGLKFMVYLQKENIIDESGMPKERFSAEFPKEGPSILRIQQVVRGDSAAYFCASSPGQAEAFFGQGTRLTVV.

This clonotype was detected only a few times. This chain links TRBV18 with TRBJ2-7, with D perhaps TRBD2 (6 bases). This CDR3 contains 16 residues. The V gene's germline CDR1 is KGHSH and CDR2 LQKENI. Between the trimmed V and J ends, which lost 3 bases and 0 bases, there was a span of 15 bases. The CDR3 protein is CASSPRLGGSSYEQYF. CDR3 bases: TGTGCCAGCTCACCTCGATTGGGGGGAAGCTCCTACGAGCAGTACTTC.

This clonotype was seen many times. This chain links TRBV6-5 with TRBJ2-5; TRBD1 matches 8 bases. Germline assignment: CDR1 MNHEY and CDR2 SVGAGI. The CDR3 runs to 14 residues. J gave up 5 bases and V 7 bases, and 9 bases lay outside the gene matches. CDR3 sequence: CASNEQGVGETQYF. The CDR3 DNA sequence: TGTGCCAGCAACGAACAGGGGGTAGGGGAGACCCAGTACTTC.

This clonotype has a count of ten or more. The V gene is TRBV10-2, the J gene TRBJ2-3, with TRBD1 matching 8 bases. The CDR3 sequence is 13 residues long. Germline CDR1 and CDR2: WSHSY and SAAADI. V lost 6 bases, J lost 2 bases, and 1 base stayed unmatched. The CDR3 DNA sequence: TGCGCCAGCAGGGGACAGGCCACAGATACGCAGTATTTT. Its protein product is CASRGQATDTQYF.

This clonotype has only a few counts. J is TRBJ1-2 and V is TRBV7-9; D not resolved. CDR1 SEHNR and CDR2 FQNEAQ come from the germline V gene (reference sequence). The CDR3 runs to 13 residues. Trimming removed 5 bases at V and 2 bases at J, with 9 bases between. The CDR3 DNA follows: TGTGCCAGCAGCCGCGACGGAAACTATGGCTACACCTTC. It translates to CASSRDGNYGYTF.